Presented here are 20 T cell receptor beta chains from one specimen sequenced in a study of beta chain features in type 1 diabetes (dated by TCRdb to 2017 to 2018). The receptor library was made with the immunoSEQ multiplex PCR assay. All of the isolated RNA was reverse transcribed with the High Capacity cDNA Reverse Transcription Kit, so expressed TCRB transcripts were sequenced. TCRdb re-hosts the immuneACCESS table, in-frame sequences only. Its copies lack some clones; in the studies checked, an unresolved V gene accounts for under half of them, and the cause for the rest is not known. In this sample the table shows under 900,000 clones, roughly 15% of which occur a single time. 0.02% to 0.025% of the sample is taken by the ten largest. The sample consisted of naive CD4+ T cells from blood. What the cell subset or site label conveys for this sample: true naive CD4+ T cells. The receptors here all came from a woman under 30 in good health.

V usage is TRBV7-8 and J usage is TRBJ2-1, with 8 positions matching TRBD2. Germline CDR1 reads SGHVS; CDR2 reads FQNEAQ. Unmatched junction bases numbered 11, after V lost 3 bases and J lost 4 bases. This CDR3 is 17 amino acids long. The CDR3 nucleotides read TGTGCCAGCAGCTTCGACGTAGCGGGAAAGCCATACAATGAGCAGTTCTTC. It codes for CASSFDVAGKPYNEQFF.

This clone showed up just a few times. This chain links TRBV4-3 with TRBJ2-5; tentatively, D is TRBD2 (7 bases). The CDR3 loop spans 17 amino acids. Germline loops: CDR1 LGHNA, CDR2 YSLEER. V lost 4 bases, J lost 2 bases, and 20 bases lay in between. CDR3 amino acids: CASSPGVVAGLQETQYF. The CDR3 nucleotides read TGCGCCAGCAGCCCAGGGGTGGTAGCGGGCCTTCAAGAGACCCAGTACTTC.

This clone was counted only a few times. The chain carries TRBV12-5 and TRBJ1-5; D may be TRBD1 (5 bases). The CDR3 is 13 amino acids. Trimming took 7 bases from V and 2 from J, leaving 9 bases between them. Germline lookup yields CDR1 LGHNT and CDR2 FRNRAP. The CDR3 reads CASAMGGNQPQHF. CDR3 bases: TGTGCTAGTGCCATGGGGGGCAATCAGCCCCAGCATTTT.

This clone was found a few times. The CDR3: CASSLYNQGSAFF. CDR3 in DNA: TGTGCCAGCAGCTTATATAACCAGGGCTCGGCTTTCTTT. The V and J genes are TRBV11-2 and TRBJ1-1; a weak D match, TRBD1 (5 bases). This CDR3 is 13 amino acids long. The germline V gene encodes CDR1 SGHAT and CDR2 FQNNGV. V lost 2 bases and J lost 11, with 15 bases in between.

This clone turned up a few times. V gene TRBV4-2 combines with J gene TRBJ2-7; TRBD2 is a possible D gene (6 bases). Trimming took off 1 base at V and 2 bases at J, with 12 bases between the two ends. Germline assignment: CDR1 LGHNA and CDR2 YNFKEQ. The CDR3 sequence is 15 residues long. The DNA of the CDR3 is TGTGCCAGCAGCCAAGGGTCGGGCGGGGCCTACGAGCAGTACTTC. Translated, it gives CASSQGSGGAYEQYF.

There are a few counts of this clone. The junction differs from germline at one of its ends, possibly a read error. J is TRBJ2-5 and V is TRBV7-2; maybe TRBD2 (5 bases). CDR1 SGHTA and CDR2 FQGNSA come from the germline V gene. The CDR3 is 13 amino acids. CDR3 in DNA: TGTGCCAGCAGCTTAGAGGCTAGCTCAAAGTCTAACTTC. Protein product: CASSLEASSKSNF. Full variable domain (rest looked up from reference TRBV7-2 and TRBJ2-5): GAGVSQSPSNKVTEKGKDVELRCDPISGHTALYWYRQSLGQGLEFLIYFQGNSAPDKSGLPSDRFSAERTGGSVSTLTIQRTQQEDSAVYLCASSLEASSKSNFGPGTRLLVL.

This clone occurred a few times. Other DNA sequences in this specimen translate into the identical CDR3. This sequence joins TRBV6-5 and TRBJ1-2; D not resolved. This CDR3 contains 14 residues. Trimming removed 0 bases from V and 5 bases from J, with 10 bases in between. Germline V gene sequence: CDR1 MNHEY, CDR2 SVGAGI. The CDR3 DNA reads TGTGCCAGCAGTTACTCGGGAGGGTCGTATGGCTACACCTTC. Encoded protein: CASSYSGGSYGYTF.

Concerning this clone: Other DNA sequences from this sample encode an identical CDR3 as well. The chain carries TRBV28 and TRBJ1-2; D gene ambiguous. There are 11 residues in the CDR3. Trimming pared 8 bases from V and 2 bases from J, leaving 6 bases between. The germline V gene has CDR1 MDHEN and CDR2 SYDVKM. CDR3 sequence (DNA): TGTGCCAGCGCAGTGAACTATGGCTACACCTTC. Translated, it gives CASAVNYGYTF.

This clone was found a few times. V and J are TRBV4-1 and TRBJ2-1; 7 bases line up with TRBD2. The CDR3 runs to 16 residues. Germline values: CDR1 MGHRA, CDR2 YSYEKL. The V and J ends lost 3 bases and 3 bases, in that order; junction bases with no gene match: 8. CDR3 residues: CASSQGRASGYNEQFF. CDR3 sequence (DNA): TGCGCCAGCAGCCAGGGTCGGGCTAGCGGCTACAATGAGCAGTTCTTC.

The chain carries TRBV4-2 and TRBJ1-3; D gene unclear. Germline lookup yields CDR1 LGHNA and CDR2 YNFKEQ. Trimming took 4 bases from V and 0 from J, leaving 10 bases between them. The CDR3 is made up of 15 amino acids. The CDR3 nucleotides read TGTGCCAGCAGCCGGGTAGCCATCTCTGGAAACACCATATATTTT. This encodes CASSRVAISGNTIYF.

This clone turned up a few times. The chain has TRBV20-1 and TRBJ1-1; unclear D gene. Per the germline V gene, CDR1 is DFQATT and CDR2 is SNEGSKA (reference sequence). V lost 7 bases, J lost 4 bases, and 10 bases lay in between. The CDR3 has 11 residues. CDR3 protein: CSENRGTEAFF. The CDR3 DNA reads as TGCAGTGAGAATCGAGGCACTGAAGCTTTCTTT.

In its sample, this clone was seen a few times. The V and J genes are TRBV28 and TRBJ2-5; no definite D call. The CDR3 has 13 residues. V shed 8 bases and J shed 2 bases, with 12 bases lying between them. Germline V gene data show CDR1 as MDHEN and CDR2 as SYDVKM. The CDR3 coding sequence is TGTGCCAGCCGCGACACGAATCAAGAGACCCAGTACTTC. Translating gives CASRDTNQETQYF.

This clone was recorded a few times. This rearrangement joins TRBV6-6 to TRBJ1-2; no clear D. The CDR3 is 14 amino acids. Trimming removed 6 bases from V and 4 bases from J, with 15 bases in between. Germline V lookup: CDR1 MNHNY, CDR2 SVGAGI (reference sequence). In DNA form, the CDR3 reads TGTGCCAGCAGATCGAGGACGGGCGTCTATGGCTACACCTTC. It encodes CASRSRTGVYGYTF.

This clone showed up just a few times. The genes are TRBV6-5 and TRBJ1-5, with 7 nucleotides matching TRBD1. The CDR3 consists of 13 residues. V shed 6 bases and J 6 bases; nucleotides not matched to a gene: 5. Per the germline V gene, CDR1 is MNHEY and CDR2 is SVGAGI. CDR3 in amino acids: CASSPDRVQPQHF. Written as DNA, the CDR3 is TGTGCCAGCAGCCCCGACAGGGTTCAGCCCCAGCATTTT.

This clone was counted a few times. The CDR3, as DNA: TGTGCCAGCAGGACAGGACAGGGAGGGGGTCAGCCCCAGCATTTT. This sequence encodes CASRTGQGGGQPQHF. The J gene is TRBJ1-5, the V gene TRBV2, with 8 bases matching TRBD1. Losses at the gene ends were 6 bases for V and 6 bases for J; bases not matched to a gene: 10. The CDR3 has 15 amino acids. The germline CDR1 and CDR2 sequences are SNHLY and FYNNEI.

V is TRBV7-2 and J is TRBJ2-1, with D unresolved. In germline, CDR1 is SGHTA, CDR2 FQGNSA. With 4 bases removed from V and 3 bases from J, the gap between germline ends came to 10 bases. This CDR3 has 14 residues. CDR3 bases: TGTGCCAGCAGCTCTGACCATTACTACAATGAGCAGTTCTTC. Translating gives CASSSDHYYNEQFF.

The chain recombines TRBV19 with TRBJ1-5; possible D gene TRBD1, 5 bases. In germline, CDR1 is LNHDA, CDR2 SQIVND (reference sequence). The V gene lost 6 bases and the J gene lost 2 bases, with 17 bases spanning the gap. The CDR3 runs to 16 residues. The CDR3 protein is CASSLRDPWGNQPQHF. Written as DNA, the CDR3 is TGTGCCAGTAGCCTCCGGGACCCGTGGGGCAATCAGCCCCAGCATTTT.

The J gene is TRBJ2-3, the V gene TRBV4-3; 12 bases fit TRBD2. V trimming: 0 bases; J trimming: 6 bases; junction bases outside the gene matches: 1. CDR1 LGHNA and CDR2 YSLEER come from the germline V gene. CDR3 size: 15 residues. The CDR3: CASSQDTSGRDTQYF. DNA for the CDR3: TGCGCCAGCAGCCAAGATACTAGCGGGAGGGATACGCAGTATTTT.

The chain combines TRBV6-5 with TRBJ1-4, with unresolved D. The CDR3 runs to 14 residues. The V gene lost 8 bases and the J gene lost 6 bases, with 16 bases spanning the gap. CDR1 MNHEY and CDR2 SVGAGI come from the germline V gene. DNA for the CDR3: TGTGCCAGCCGGTCCGGAGGTTCTTATGAAAAACTGTTTTTT. It codes for CASRSGGSYEKLFF.

A few counts support this clone. The V and J genes are TRBV5-1 and TRBJ2-7; the match to TRBD2 covers 8 bases. Germline-derived CDR1 and CDR2 are SGHRS and YFSETQ. CDR3 length equals 15 residues. After removal of 0 bases from V and 4 bases from J, the junction contained 6 bases not matched to a gene. The CDR3 reads CASSLVAGNFYEQYF. CDR3 sequence (DNA): TGCGCCAGCAGCTTGGTAGCGGGGAACTTTTACGAGCAGTACTTC.